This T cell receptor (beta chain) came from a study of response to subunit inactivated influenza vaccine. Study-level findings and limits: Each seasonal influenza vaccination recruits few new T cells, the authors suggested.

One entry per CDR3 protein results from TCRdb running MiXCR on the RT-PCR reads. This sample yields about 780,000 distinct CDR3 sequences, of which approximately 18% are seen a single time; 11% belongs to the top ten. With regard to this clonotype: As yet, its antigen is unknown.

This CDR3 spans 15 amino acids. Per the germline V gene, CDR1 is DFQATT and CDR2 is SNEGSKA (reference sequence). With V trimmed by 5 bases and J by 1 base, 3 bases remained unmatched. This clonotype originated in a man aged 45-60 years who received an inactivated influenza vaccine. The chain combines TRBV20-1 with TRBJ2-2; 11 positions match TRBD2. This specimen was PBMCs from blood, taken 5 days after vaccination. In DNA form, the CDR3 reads TGCAGTGCTCTAACTAGCGGGGGGAACACCGGGGAGCTGTTTTTT. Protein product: CSALTSGGNTGELFF.